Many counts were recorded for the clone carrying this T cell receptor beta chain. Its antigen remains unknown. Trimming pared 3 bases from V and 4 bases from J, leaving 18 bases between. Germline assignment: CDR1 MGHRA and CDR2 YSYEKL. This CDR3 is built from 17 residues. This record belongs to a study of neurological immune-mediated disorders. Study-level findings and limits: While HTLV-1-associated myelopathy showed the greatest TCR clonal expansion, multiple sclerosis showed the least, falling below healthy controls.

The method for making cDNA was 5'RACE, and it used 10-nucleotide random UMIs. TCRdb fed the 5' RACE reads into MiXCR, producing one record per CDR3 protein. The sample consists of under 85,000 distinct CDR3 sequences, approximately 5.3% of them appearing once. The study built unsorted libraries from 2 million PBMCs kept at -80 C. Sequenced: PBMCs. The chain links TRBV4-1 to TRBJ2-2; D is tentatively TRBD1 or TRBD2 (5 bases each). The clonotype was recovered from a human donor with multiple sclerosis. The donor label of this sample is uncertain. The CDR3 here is CASSHAIVGVGTGELFF. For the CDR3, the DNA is TGCGCCAGCAGCCATGCGATAGTGGGGGTGGGCACCGGGGAGCTGTTTTTT.